This T cell receptor (beta chain) was identified in a study of blood T cell repertoires in COVID-19. The CDR3 contains 14 residues. Trimming pared 0 bases from V and 1 base from J, leaving 5 bases between. Germline lookup yields CDR1 SGHKS and CDR2 YYEKEE (reference sequence). Sequenced by immunoSEQ multiplex PCR; TCRdb stores in-frame clones only, minus some. The table has around 140,000 clones, 65% to 85% seen once; the top ten hold 1.9%. This clone was counted a single time. Sequencing used peripheral blood. The rearrangement links TRBV5-5 to TRBJ1-5; D unresolved. The clonotype originates from a woman aged 60 to 75 with acute or convalescent COVID-19. CDR3 residues: CASSLGHSNQPQHF. In nucleotides, the CDR3 is TGTGCCAGCAGCTTGGGACACAGCAATCAGCCCCAGCATTTT.